The clone carrying this T cell receptor beta chain has more than one count but fewer than ten. This sample stems from a study of human T cells and chemical hapten exposure. At the level of the study: During the approximately 25-week study period, patients had diphenylcyclopropenone applied to the scalp every week.

This CDR3 contains 15 residues. Trimming shortened V by 1 base and J by 0 bases, and 13 bases separated the two germline ends. Per the germline V gene, CDR1 is DFQATT and CDR2 is SNEGSKA (reference sequence). The study used a library that attached unique molecular identifiers to individual cDNA molecules. TCRdb independently ran MiXCR on the RACE reads; one entry per CDR3 protein. The sample consists of about 380,000 distinct CDR3 sequences, approximately 5% of them appearing once. Noted time point: patch test 1, 2 weeks after DPC sensitization. Treatment denoted: therapeutic diphenylcyclopropenone sensitization with weekly scalp DPC.

The origin of this receptor is a woman aged 50 to 65 with alopecia areata. Some clones in this sample may be carry-over from other donors' samples. The genes are TRBV20-1 and TRBJ2-7; TRBD2 might be the D (6 bases). The sequences come from whole blood, collected in connection with sensitization to the hapten diphenylcyclopropenone (DPC). CDR3: CSARGGSGPSYEQYF. CDR3 in DNA: TGCAGTGCTAGAGGGGGTAGCGGACCCTCCTACGAGCAGTACTTC.